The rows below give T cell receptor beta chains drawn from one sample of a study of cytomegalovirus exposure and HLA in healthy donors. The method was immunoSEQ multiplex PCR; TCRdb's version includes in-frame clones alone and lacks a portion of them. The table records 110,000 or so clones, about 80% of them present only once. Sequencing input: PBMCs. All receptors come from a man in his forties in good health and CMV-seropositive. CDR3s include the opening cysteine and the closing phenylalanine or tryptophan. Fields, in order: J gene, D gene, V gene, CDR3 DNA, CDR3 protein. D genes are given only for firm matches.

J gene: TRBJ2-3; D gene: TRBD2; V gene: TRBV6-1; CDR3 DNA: TGTGCCAGCAGTCCCAGGGAGGGTCGCACAGATACGCAGTATTTT; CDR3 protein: CASSPREGRTDTQYF
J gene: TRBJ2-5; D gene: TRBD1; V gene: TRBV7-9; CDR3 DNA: TGTGCCAGCAGTCCGGGGGACAGGTACCAAGAGACCCAGTACTTC; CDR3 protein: CASSPGDRYQETQYF
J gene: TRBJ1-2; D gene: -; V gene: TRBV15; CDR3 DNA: TGTGCCACCAGCAGAGATATCAGCTATGGCTACACCTTC; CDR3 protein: CATSRDISYGYTF
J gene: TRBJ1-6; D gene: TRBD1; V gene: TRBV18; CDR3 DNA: TGTGCCAGCTCAAACAAGGGACAGGCATCTTCACCCCTCCACTTT; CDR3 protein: CASSNKGQASSPLHF
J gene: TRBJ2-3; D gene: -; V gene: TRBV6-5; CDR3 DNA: TGTGCCAGCACCCAGACAGATACTAGCACAGCTACGCAGTATTTT; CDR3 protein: CASTQTDTSTATQYF
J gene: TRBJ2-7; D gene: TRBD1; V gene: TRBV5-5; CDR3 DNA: TGTGCCAGCAGCGCCACCGGGACAGGGGCTTACGAGCAGTACTTC; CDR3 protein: CASSATGTGAYEQYF
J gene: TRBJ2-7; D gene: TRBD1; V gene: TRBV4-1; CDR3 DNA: TGCGCCAGCAGCCAAGTTATAACAGGGGGGTCCTACGAGCAGTACTTC; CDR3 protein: CASSQVITGGSYEQYF
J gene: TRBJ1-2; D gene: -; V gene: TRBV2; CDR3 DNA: TGTGCCAGCACTCAACAGGGTGTTGGCTACACCTTC; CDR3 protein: CASTQQGVGYTF
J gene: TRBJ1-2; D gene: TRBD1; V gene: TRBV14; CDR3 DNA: TGTGCCAGCAGCTACTCCGGGACAGGGGCTCTCACACTCTCGAACTATGGCTACACCTTC; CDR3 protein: CASSYSGTGALTLSNYGYTF
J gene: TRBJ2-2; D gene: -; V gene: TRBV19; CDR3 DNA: TGTGCCAGTAGTCCGGACTTCGCCGGGGAGCTGTTTTTT; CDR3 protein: CASSPDFAGELFF
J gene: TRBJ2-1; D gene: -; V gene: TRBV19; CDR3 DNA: TGTGCCAGTTCCTACCATCGCTACAATGAGCAGTTCTTC; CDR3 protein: CASSYHRYNEQFF
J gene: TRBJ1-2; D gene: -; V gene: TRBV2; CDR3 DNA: TGTGCCAGCAGTGATCGGGGTCTCAACTATGGCTACACCTTC; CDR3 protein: CASSDRGLNYGYTF
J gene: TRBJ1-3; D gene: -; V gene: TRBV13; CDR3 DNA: TGTGCCAGCAGCGGCCCTGGAAACACCATATATTTT; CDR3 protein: CASSGPGNTIYF
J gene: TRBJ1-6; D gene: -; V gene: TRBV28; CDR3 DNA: TGTGCCAGCACCCTTAGGGGCGGCTATAATTCACCCCTCCACTTT; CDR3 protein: CASTLRGGYNSPLHF
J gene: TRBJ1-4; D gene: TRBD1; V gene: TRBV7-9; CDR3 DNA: TGTGCCAGCAGCCCCCCGGGACAGGGTGGTGAAAAACTGTTTTTT; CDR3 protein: CASSPPGQGGEKLFF
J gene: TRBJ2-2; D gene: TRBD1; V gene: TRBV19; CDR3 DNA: TGTGCCAGTAGTGGACAGGGCAACACCGGGGAGCTGTTTTTT; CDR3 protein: CASSGQGNTGELFF
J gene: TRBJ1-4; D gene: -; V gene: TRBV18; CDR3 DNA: TGTGCCAGCTCACCCCAAACTAATGAAAAACTGTTTTTT; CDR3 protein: CASSPQTNEKLFF
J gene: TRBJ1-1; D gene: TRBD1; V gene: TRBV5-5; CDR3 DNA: TGTGCCAGCAGCAACCGACAGGGCCAAATCGGTGGCACTGAAGCTTTCTTT; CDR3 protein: CASSNRQGQIGGTEAFF
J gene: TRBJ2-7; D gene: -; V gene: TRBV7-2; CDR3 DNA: TGTGCCAGCAGCTTAACCCCAAGCAGGGAGCAGTACTTC; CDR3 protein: CASSLTPSREQYF
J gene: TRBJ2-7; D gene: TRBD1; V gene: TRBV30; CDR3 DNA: TGTGCCTGGAGTAATGGGGACAGGAATTCCTACGAGCAGTACTTC; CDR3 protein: CAWSNGDRNSYEQYF
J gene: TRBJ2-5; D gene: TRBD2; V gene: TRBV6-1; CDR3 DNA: TGTGCCAGCAGTGGAGGGAGGGAGGAGACCCAGTACTTC; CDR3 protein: CASSGGREETQYF
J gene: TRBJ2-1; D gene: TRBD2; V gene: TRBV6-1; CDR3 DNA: TGTGCCAGCAGTCCTTGGACTAGCGGGGCCGAAGAGCAGTTCTTC; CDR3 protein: CASSPWTSGAEEQFF